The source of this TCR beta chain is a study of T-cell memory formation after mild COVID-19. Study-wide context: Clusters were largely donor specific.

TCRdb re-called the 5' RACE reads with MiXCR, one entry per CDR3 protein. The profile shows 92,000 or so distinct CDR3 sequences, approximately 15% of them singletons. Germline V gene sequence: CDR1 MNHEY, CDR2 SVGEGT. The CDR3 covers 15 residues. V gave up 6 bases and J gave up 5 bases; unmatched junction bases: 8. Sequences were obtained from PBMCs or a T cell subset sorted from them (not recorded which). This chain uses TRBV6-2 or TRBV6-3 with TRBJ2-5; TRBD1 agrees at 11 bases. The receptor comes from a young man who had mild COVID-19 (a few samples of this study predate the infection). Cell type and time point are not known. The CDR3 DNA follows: TGTGCCAGCAGCCGCGGACAGGGGGCGAAGGAGACCCAGTACTTC. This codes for CASSRGQGAKETQYF.